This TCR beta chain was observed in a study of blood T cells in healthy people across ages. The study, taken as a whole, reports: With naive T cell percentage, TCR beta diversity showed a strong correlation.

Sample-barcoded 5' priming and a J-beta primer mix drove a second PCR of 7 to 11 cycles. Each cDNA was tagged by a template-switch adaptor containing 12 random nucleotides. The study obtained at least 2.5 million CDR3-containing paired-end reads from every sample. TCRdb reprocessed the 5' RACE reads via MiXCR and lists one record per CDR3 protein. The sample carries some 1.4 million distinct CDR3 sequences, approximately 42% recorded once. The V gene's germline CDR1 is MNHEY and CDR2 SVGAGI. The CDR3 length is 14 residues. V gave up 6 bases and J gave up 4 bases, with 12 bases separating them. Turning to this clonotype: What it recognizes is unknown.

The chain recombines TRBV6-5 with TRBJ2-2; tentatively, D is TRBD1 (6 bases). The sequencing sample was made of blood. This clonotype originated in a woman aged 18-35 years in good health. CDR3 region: CASRAGTPTGELFF. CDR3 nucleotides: TGTGCCAGCAGGGCCGGGACACCCACCGGGGAGCTGTTTTTT.